This is a list of T cell receptor beta chains from one sample in a study of siplizumab effects on memory and regulatory T cells. Sequencing used immunoSEQ multiplex PCR; TCRdb keeps in-frame clones, though not all of them. The sample holds roughly 100,000 clones, roughly 92% seen once. Specimen: CD4+ T cells sorted from blood. All receptors derive from a human donor in good health. The CDR3 runs from the conserved cysteine through the conserved F or W. D genes are given only for firm matches. For some rows the clone size is stated as once, few or many, or as a class when expanded; others skip it.

j_gene	d_gene	v_gene	abundance	CDR3aa	CDR3nt
TRBJ2-7	.	TRBV18	.	CASSPGEMPYEQYF	TGTGCCAGCTCACCGGGGGAGATGCCCTACGAGCAGTACTTC
TRBJ1-5	.	TRBV7-8	few	CASSLIGGNQPQHF	TGTGCCTCCAGCCTTATCGGAGGTAATCAGCCCCAGCATTTT
TRBJ2-5	.	TRBV5-1	.	CASSYNRERETQYF	TGCGCCAGCAGCTATAACAGGGAGCGAGAGACCCAGTACTTC
TRBJ2-2	.	TRBV11-2	.	CASSSPRGPGRLFF	TGTGCCAGCAGCTCCCCCCGTGGACCCGGGAGGCTGTTTTTT
TRBJ1-4	.	TRBV14	.	CASSPWTNEKLFF	TGTGCCAGCAGCCCCTGGACTAATGAAAAACTGTTTTTT
TRBJ1-3	.	TRBV6-5	.	CASSYRGASGNTIYF	TGTGCCAGCAGTTACAGGGGGGCCTCTGGAAACACCATATATTTT
TRBJ1-2	.	TRBV28	.	CASRPRRTRGTNYGYTF	TGTGCCAGCAGGCCCCGGCGGACTAGGGGGACTAACTATGGCTACACCTTC
TRBJ2-7	TRBD1	TRBV7-8	.	CASSLGRGNYEQYF	TGTGCCAGCAGCTTAGGCAGGGGGAACTACGAGCAGTACTTC
TRBJ1-4	.	TRBV19	.	CASSDPGRPSEKLFF	TGTGCCAGTAGTGATCCGGGACGGCCAAGCGAAAAACTGTTTTTT
TRBJ1-2	.	TRBV29-1	.	CSVGEGLNYGYTF	TGCAGCGTTGGTGAAGGGCTCAACTATGGCTACACCTTC
TRBJ2-1	TRBD2	TRBV5-1	.	CASSPSGRRYNEQFF	TGCGCCAGCAGCCCCAGCGGGAGAAGATACAATGAGCAGTTCTTC
TRBJ2-7	TRBD1	TRBV6-5	.	CASRSPGGLSYEQYF	TGTGCCAGCAGAAGCCCAGGGGGATTAAGCTACGAGCAGTACTTC
TRBJ2-3	TRBD2	TRBV5-1	.	CASGGGSFTSTDTQYF	TGCGCCAGCGGTGGCGGGAGCTTCACTAGCACAGATACGCAGTATTTT
TRBJ2-2	TRBD2	TRBV2	.	CASSDSASGRRTGELFF	TGTGCCAGCAGTGACTCGGCTAGCGGGAGACGGACCGGGGAGCTGTTTTTT
TRBJ2-3	TRBD2	TRBV19	.	CASSKAGGFMDTQYF	TGTGCCAGTAGTAAAGCGGGAGGGTTCATGGATACGCAGTATTTT